The clone carrying this T cell receptor beta chain was detected only a few times. Its antigen is unidentified. The data derive from a study of identical twins. Findings of the study overall: Possibly, invariant MAIT and iNKT cells partly confounded zero-insertion analyses.

The germline V gene encodes CDR1 DFQATT and CDR2 SNEGSKA (reference sequence). V gave up 3 bases and J gave up 1 base, with 12 bases separating them. This CDR3 comprises 15 residues. TCRdb processed the 5' RACE reads anew with MiXCR; each CDR3 protein has one entry. Of 540,000 or so distinct CDR3 sequences in the sample, about a fifth were seen once. This sample was also put to use in a study of yellow fever vaccine responses in identical twins.

The rearrangement uses TRBV20-1 and TRBJ2-2, with D perhaps matching TRBD1 (5 bases). Source material: CD4+ T cells sorted from blood. This sequence originates from a woman younger than 35 in good health. The CDR3 nucleotides read TGCAGTGCTAGTTATGGGGCGCAGAACACCGGGGAGCTGTTTTTT. Its protein product is CSASYGAQNTGELFF.